This record looks at one T cell receptor beta chain sequence and its context. The length of the CDR3 is 16 residues. Germline assignment: CDR1 SGHTA and CDR2 FQGNSA. V was pared by 2 bases and J by 0 bases, with 11 bases between. The data derive from a study of technical replicates of blood from several donors. TCRdb's table, derived via immunoSEQ multiplex PCR, lists solely in-frame clones and lacks some. The top ten hold 0.33% of the sample, which has just over 95,000 clones, 85% to 95% seen once. The TCR comes from a human donor in good health. This chain links TRBV7-2 with TRBJ1-5; D not resolved. The sample taken for sequencing was T cells isolated from PBMCs. CDR3 in amino acids: CASSLNAVNSNQPQHF. In nucleotides, the CDR3 is TGTGCCAGCAGCTTAAATGCGGTGAATAGCAATCAGCCCCAGCATTTT.